Listed below are T cell receptor beta chains from one sample, sequenced in a study of CD8+CD57+ T cells in acquired aplastic anemia. TCRdb redid the calling of the reads with MiXCR, one entry per CDR3 protein. The table records 180,000 or so distinct CDR3 sequences, 45% to 55% of them present only once. Sequencing was done on a sample of sorted CD4+, CD8+, or CD8+CD57+ T cells (not recorded which) from PBMCs. These receptors all stem from a human donor with aplastic anemia. Both conserved end residues are part of each CDR3. The D gene is left open where the match is weak. Not every row has a clone size; where given, it reads once, few, many or a size class.

d_gene | abundance | j_gene | v_gene | CDR3nt | CDR3aa
- | many | TRBJ1-6 | TRBV5-5 | TGTGCCAGCAGCTTGGAATGGATCAATTCACCCCTCCACTTT | CASSLEWINSPLHF
- | - | TRBJ1-4 | TRBV4-2 | TGTGCCAGCAGCCCCGGGCAGGTTTTTGAAAAACTGTTTTTT | CASSPGQVFEKLFF
- | many | TRBJ2-2 | TRBV9 | TGTGCCAGCAGCGTAAGAGACTCAAACACCGGGGAGCTGTTTTTT | CASSVRDSNTGELFF
TRBD2 | many | TRBJ2-3 | TRBV6-1 | TGTGCCAGCAGTTCGGGACTAGCGGGGATCACGGATACGCAGTATTTT | CASSSGLAGITDTQYF
- | many | TRBJ2-7 | TRBV5-5 | TGTGCCAGCAGCTTGGTGGGCAGGGGCTACGAGCAGTACTTC | CASSLVGRGYEQYF
- | many | TRBJ2-1 | TRBV5-1 | TGCGCCAGCAGCCTGGCGCCAGGGGTTGAGCAGTTCTTC | CASSLAPGVEQFF
- | many | TRBJ2-1 | TRBV6-2/TRBV6-3 | TGTGCCAGCAGTCCCCGGCACAATGAGCAGTTCTTC | CASSPRHNEQFF
TRBD1 | few | TRBJ1-2 | TRBV19 | TGTGCCAGTAGTACCCCACAGGGGGGAGGCTACACCTTC | CASSTPQGGGYTF
- | many | TRBJ2-7 | TRBV5-6 | TGTGCCAGCAGCTTGGGGGGCGCTTCCTACGAGCAGTACTTC | CASSLGGASYEQYF
- | - | TRBJ1-6 | TRBV2 | TGTGCCAGCAGTGAACTGGGGGGGAGTAATTCACCCCTCCACTTT | CASSELGGSNSPLHF
- | - | TRBJ1-5 | TRBV2 | TGTGCCAGCAGTGAAATCGGAGTTAGCAATCAGCCCCAGCATTTT | CASSEIGVSNQPQHF
TRBD1 | - | TRBJ2-2 | TRBV25-1 | TGTGCCAGCAGTGAGCAGGGGGCCCCGAACACCGGGGAGCTGTTTTTT | CASSEQGAPNTGELFF
TRBD2 | - | TRBJ2-7 | TRBV24-1 | TGTGCCACCAGTGAAACAACTAGCGGGAGTTACGAGCAGTACTTC | CATSETTSGSYEQYF
- | - | TRBJ1-5 | TRBV7-6 | TGTGCCAGCAGTTTTTTCAATCAGCCCCAGCATTTT | CASSFFNQPQHF
- | - | TRBJ2-7 | TRBV2 | TGTGCCAGCAGTTACTCGGGCAGGGGCGACTACGAGCAGTACTTC | CASSYSGRGDYEQYF
- | - | TRBJ2-7 | TRBV10-2 | TGCGCCAGCAGTGAGATAGCAGGGAGGACCTACGAGCAGTACTTC | CASSEIAGRTYEQYF
- | - | TRBJ2-7 | TRBV2 | TGTGCCAGCGGGGGAATTTCCTACCCTGACTACGAGCAGTACTTC | CASGGISYPDYEQYF
TRBD2 | - | TRBJ2-1 | TRBV11-1 | TGTGCCAGCAGCTTCGGACTAGCGGGAGTGTCTCTGGGTGAGCAGTTCTTC | CASSFGLAGVSLGEQFF
TRBD2 | many | TRBJ2-2 | TRBV12-3/TRBV12-4 | TGTGCCAGCAGTTCCTCTAGCGGGGTGGGCACCGGGGAGCTGTTTTTT | CASSSSSGVGTGELFF
TRBD2 | many | TRBJ2-1 | TRBV7-2 | TGTGCCAGCAGCTTAGGACCCTACGGCGGGGGGGCCTACAATGAGCAGTTCTTC | CASSLGPYGGGAYNEQFF
TRBD1 | many | TRBJ2-7 | TRBV20-1 | TGCAGTGCTAGAGATCGGGACAGGGGAGTCTACGAGCAGTACTTC | CSARDRDRGVYEQYF
- | - | TRBJ1-1 | TRBV19 | TGTGCCAGTACCCCAGACAGAATGAACACTGAAGCTTTCTTT | CASTPDRMNTEAFF
- | - | TRBJ1-6 | TRBV2 | TGTGCCAGCAGTGAGAGGAGGGTTGATTCACCCCTCCACTTT | CASSERRVDSPLHF
- | - | TRBJ1-1 | TRBV10-3 | TGTGCCACCAGTGACGTTCGCCAAGGGGTCCAGAACACTGAAGCTTTCTTT | CATSDVRQGVQNTEAFF
- | - | TRBJ1-5 | TRBV10-3 | TGTGCCATCAGTAAGGAACCGAATCAGCCCCAGCATTTT | CAISKEPNQPQHF
- | - | TRBJ1-6 | TRBV2 | TGTGCCAGCAGACCACAGGGTTCCCCCCTCCACTTT | CASRPQGSPLHF